This T cell receptor (beta chain) was identified in a study of cytomegalovirus exposure and HLA in healthy donors. CDR1 is MNHNS and CDR2 is SASEGT in the germline V gene. This CDR3 has 12 residues. V was clipped by 2 bases and J by 14 bases, with 13 bases between them. General study results and limits: According to a later analysis, most TCR beta chains associated with CMV appeared HLA-restricted. A later analysis associated approximately 17,000 TCR beta sequences with HLA alleles at a 0.05 false discovery rate. Reportedly, TCR beta sequences accurately predicted HLA-A and HLA-B alleles in most subjects.

Primers: 60 Vbeta forward and 13 Jbeta reverse. Produced via immunoSEQ multiplex PCR; TCRdb's table is partial and in-frame only. The sample carries over 75,000 clones, approximately 78% recorded once. To note about this clone: Antigen specificity is unknown.

The sequenced material came from PBMCs. This chain uses TRBV6-1 with TRBJ2-1; a possible D gene is TRBD2 (5 bases). This TCR derives from a woman aged 55-69 years in good health and CMV-seronegative. This chain's CDR3 is CASSETAEREFF. CDR3 coding DNA: TGTGCCAGCAGTGAAACTGCGGAGAGGGAGTTCTTC.